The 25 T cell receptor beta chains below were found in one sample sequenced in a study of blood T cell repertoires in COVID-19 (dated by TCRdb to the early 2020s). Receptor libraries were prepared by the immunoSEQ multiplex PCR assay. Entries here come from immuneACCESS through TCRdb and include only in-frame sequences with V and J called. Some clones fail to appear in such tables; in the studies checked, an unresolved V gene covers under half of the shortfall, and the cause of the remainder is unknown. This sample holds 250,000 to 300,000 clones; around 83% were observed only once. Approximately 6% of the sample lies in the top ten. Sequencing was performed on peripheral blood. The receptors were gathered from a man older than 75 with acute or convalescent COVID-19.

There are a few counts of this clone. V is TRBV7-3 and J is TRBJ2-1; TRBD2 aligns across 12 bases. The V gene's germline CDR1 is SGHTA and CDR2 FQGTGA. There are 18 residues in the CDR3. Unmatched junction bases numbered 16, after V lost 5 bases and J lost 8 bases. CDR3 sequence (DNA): TGTGCCAGCAGCCCCCTTGGGCGTGGACTAGCGGGGAGGGATGAGCAGTTCTTC. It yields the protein CASSPLGRGLAGRDEQFF.

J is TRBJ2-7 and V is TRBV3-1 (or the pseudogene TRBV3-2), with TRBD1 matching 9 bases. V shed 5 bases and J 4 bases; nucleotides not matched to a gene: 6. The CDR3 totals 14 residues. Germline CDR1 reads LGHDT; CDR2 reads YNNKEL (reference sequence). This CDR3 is CASSYGTGMYEQYF. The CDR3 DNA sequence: TGTGCCAGCAGCTACGGGACAGGGATGTACGAGCAGTACTTC.

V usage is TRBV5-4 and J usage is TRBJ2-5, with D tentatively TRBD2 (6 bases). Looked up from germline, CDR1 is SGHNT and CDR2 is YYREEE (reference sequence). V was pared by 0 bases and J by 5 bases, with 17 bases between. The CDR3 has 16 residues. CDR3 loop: CASSLVGGGAGETQYF. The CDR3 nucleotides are TGTGCCAGCAGCTTGGTTGGGGGAGGTGCGGGGGAGACCCAGTACTTC.

The CDR3, as DNA: TGTGCCATCAGTTCCGGGTCCGACACCGGGGAGCTGTTTTTT. It encodes CAISSGSDTGELFF. The chain carries TRBV10-3 and TRBJ2-2; D unresolved. This CDR3 has 14 residues. Trimming removed 5 bases at V and 3 bases at J, with 10 bases between. Germline CDR1 ENHRY, CDR2 SYGVKD.

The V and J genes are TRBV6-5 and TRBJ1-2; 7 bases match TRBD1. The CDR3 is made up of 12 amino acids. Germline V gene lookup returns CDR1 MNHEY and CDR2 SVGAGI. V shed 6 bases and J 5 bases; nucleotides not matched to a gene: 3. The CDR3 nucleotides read TGTGCCAGCAGAATACAGGGGTATGGCTACACCTTC. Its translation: CASRIQGYGYTF.

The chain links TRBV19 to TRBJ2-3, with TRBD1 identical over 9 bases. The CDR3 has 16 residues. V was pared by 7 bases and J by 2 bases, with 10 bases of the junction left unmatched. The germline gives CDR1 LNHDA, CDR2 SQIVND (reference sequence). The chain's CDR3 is CASTEHGTGFTDTQYF. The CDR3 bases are TGTGCCAGTACCGAACACGGGACAGGGTTCACAGATACGCAGTATTTT.

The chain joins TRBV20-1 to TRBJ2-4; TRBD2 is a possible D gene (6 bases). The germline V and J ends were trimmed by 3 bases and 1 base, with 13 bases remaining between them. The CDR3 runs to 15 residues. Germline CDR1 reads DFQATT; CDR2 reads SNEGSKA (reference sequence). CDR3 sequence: CSASGGNGAKNIQYF. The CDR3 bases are TGCAGTGCTAGTGGCGGGAACGGGGCCAAAAACATTCAGTACTTC.

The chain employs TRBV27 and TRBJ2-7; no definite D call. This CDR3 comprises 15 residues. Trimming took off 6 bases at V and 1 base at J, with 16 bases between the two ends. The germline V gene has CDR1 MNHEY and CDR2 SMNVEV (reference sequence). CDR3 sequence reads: CASSSSAQASYEQYF. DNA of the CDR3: TGTGCCAGCAGCTCCTCCGCCCAGGCGTCCTACGAGCAGTACTTC.

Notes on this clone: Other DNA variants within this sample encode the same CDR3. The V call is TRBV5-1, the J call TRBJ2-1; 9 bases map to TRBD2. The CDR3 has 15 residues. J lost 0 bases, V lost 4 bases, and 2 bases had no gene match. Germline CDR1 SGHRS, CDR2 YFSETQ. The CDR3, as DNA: TGCGCCAGCAGCCCGACTAGCGGCTCCTACAATGAGCAGTTCTTC. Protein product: CASSPTSGSYNEQFF.

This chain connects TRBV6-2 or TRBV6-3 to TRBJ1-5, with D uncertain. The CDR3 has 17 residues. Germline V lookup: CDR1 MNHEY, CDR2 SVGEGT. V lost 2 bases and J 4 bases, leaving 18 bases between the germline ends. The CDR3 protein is CASSYMREDVYNQPQHF. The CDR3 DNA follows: TGTGCCAGCAGTTACATGAGGGAAGATGTTTATAATCAGCCCCAGCATTTT.

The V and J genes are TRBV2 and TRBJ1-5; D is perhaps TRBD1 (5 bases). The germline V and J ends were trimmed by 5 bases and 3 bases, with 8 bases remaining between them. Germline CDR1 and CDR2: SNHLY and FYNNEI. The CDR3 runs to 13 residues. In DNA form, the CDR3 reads TGTGCCAGCAGTTCCAGGGTCAATCAGCCCCAGCATTTT. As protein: CASSSRVNQPQHF.

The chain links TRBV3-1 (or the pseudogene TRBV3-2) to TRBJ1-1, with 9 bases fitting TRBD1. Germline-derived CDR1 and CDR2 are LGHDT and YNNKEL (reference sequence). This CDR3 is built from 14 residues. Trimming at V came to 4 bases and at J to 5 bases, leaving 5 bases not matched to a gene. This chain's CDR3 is CASSRQGGGTEAFF. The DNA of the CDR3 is TGTGCCAGCAGCCGACAGGGGGGAGGGACTGAAGCTTTCTTT.

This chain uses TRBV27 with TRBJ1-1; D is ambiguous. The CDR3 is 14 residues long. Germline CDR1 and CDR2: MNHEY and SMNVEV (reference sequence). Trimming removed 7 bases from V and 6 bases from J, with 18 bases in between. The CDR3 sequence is CASNLGPRGSEAFF. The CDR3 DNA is TGTGCCAGCAACCTAGGTCCCCGAGGTTCTGAAGCTTTCTTT.

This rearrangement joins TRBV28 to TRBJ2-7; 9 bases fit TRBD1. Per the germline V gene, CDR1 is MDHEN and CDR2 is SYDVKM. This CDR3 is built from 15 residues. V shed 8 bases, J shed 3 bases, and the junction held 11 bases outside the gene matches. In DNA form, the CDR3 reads TGTGCCAGCCTAACAGGGGGCTCTAATTTCTACGAGCAGTACTTC. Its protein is CASLTGGSNFYEQYF.

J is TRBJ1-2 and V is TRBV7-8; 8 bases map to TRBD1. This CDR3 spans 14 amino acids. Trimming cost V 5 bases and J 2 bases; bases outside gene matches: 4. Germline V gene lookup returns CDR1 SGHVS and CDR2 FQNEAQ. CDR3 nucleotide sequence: TGTGCCAGCAGCCCGAGACAGGGGAACTATGGCTACACCTTC. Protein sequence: CASSPRQGNYGYTF. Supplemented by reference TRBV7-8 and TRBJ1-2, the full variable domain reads GAGVSQSPRYKVAKRGQDVALRCDPISGHVSLFWYQQALGQGPEFLTYFQNEAQLDKSGLPSDRFFAERPEGSVSTLKIQRTQQEDSAVYLCASSPRQGNYGYTFGSGTRLTVV.

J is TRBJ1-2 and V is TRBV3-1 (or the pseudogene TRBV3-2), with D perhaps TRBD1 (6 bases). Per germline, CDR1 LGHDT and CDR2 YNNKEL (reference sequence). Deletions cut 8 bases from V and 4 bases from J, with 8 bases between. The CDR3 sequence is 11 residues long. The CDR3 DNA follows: TGTGCCAGCGGGGGCGGCTATGGCTACACCTTC. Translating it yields CASGGGYGYTF.

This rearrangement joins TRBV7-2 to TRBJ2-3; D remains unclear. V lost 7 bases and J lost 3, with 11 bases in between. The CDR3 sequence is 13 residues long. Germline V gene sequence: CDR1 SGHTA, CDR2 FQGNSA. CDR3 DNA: TGTGCCAGCACCCTCACGGTGACAGATACGCAGTATTTT. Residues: CASTLTVTDTQYF. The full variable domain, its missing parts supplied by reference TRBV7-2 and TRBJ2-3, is GAGVSQSPSNKVTEKGKDVELRCDPISGHTALYWYRQSLGQGLEFLIYFQGNSAPDKSGLPSDRFSAERTGGSVSTLTIQRTQQEDSAVYLCASTLTVTDTQYFGPGTRLTVL.

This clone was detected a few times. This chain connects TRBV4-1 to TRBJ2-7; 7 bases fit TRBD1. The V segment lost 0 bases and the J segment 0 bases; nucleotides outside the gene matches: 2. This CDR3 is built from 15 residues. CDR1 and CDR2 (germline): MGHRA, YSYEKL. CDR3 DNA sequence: TGCGCCAGCAGCCAAGACGGGACAGCCTCCTACGAGCAGTACTTC. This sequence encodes CASSQDGTASYEQYF.

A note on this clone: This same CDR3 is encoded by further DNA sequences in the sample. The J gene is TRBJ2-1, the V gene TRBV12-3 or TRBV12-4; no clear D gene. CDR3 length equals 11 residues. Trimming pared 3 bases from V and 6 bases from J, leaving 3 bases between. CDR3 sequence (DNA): TGTGCCAGCAGTTTCCTCAATGAGCAGTTCTTC. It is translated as CASSFLNEQFF.

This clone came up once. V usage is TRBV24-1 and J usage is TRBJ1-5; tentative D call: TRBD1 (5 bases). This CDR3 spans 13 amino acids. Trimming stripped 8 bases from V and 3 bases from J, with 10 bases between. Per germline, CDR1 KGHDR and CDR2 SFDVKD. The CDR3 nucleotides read TGTGCCACCACAACAGGTCCCAATCAGCCCCAGCATTTT. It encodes CATTTGPNQPQHF.

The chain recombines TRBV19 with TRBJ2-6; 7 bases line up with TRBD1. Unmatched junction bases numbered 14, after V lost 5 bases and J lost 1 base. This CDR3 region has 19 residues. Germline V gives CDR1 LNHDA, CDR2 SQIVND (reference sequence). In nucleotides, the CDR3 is TGTGCCAGTAGTCCTCACACCGGGACAGCACAGTCTGGGGCCAACGTCCTGACTTTC. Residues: CASSPHTGTAQSGANVLTF.

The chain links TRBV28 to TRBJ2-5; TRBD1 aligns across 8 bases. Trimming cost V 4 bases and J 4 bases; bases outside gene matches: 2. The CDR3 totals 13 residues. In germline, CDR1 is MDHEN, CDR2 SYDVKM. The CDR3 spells CASSSQGVETQYF. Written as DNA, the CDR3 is TGTGCCAGCAGTTCACAGGGGGTAGAGACCCAGTACTTC.

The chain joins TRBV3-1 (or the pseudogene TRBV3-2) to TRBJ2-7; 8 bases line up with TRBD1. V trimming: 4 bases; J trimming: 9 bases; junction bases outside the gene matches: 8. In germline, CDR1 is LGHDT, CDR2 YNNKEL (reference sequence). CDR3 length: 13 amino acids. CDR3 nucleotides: TGTGCCAGCAGCCTTAGTGGACAGGGAGGGCAGTACTTC. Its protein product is CASSLSGQGGQYF.

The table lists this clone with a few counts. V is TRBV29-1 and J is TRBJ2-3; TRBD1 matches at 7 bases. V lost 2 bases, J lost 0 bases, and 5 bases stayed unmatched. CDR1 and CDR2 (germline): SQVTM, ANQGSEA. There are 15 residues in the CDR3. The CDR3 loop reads CSVETGTASTDTQYF. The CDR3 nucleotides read TGCAGCGTTGAAACGGGGACAGCTAGCACAGATACGCAGTATTTT.

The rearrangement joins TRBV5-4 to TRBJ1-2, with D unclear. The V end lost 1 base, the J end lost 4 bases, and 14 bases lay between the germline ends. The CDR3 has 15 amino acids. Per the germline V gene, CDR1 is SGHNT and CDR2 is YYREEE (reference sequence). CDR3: CASSLTSTGVYGYTF. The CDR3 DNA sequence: TGTGCCAGCAGCTTGACGTCAACGGGAGTCTATGGCTACACCTTC.